The clone carrying this T cell receptor (beta chain) has at least ten counts. The antigen is undetermined. This CDR3 region has 18 residues. This record belongs to a study of T-cell reconstitution after alpha-beta-depleted transplantation in children. During its preparation, the TCRbeta library received unique molecular identifiers. TCRdb reprocessed the PCR reads via MiXCR and lists one record per CDR3 protein. The sample shows some 120,000 distinct CDR3 sequences, 23% of them seen only once. Study observations and caveats: Hyperexpanded clones declined; after one year, newly produced T cells mostly supplied diversity. At day 60, the high TCRbeta diversity found in some patients originated from recipient T cells and thymic progenitors that had survived.

The sequencing used PBMCs, mostly from graft donor cells, collected 180 days after TCRalphabeta/CD19-depleted stem cell transplant. This receptor was taken from a male patient between 2 and 10 years old who had a stem cell transplant for chronic granulomatous disease, so the T cells may come from the graft donor. The chain is built from TRBV12-1 and TRBJ2-1; TRBD2, the D gene given by the table, was not confirmed from the DNA. TRBV12-1 is flagged as a pseudogene. CDR3 residues: CASTQSAQSGSTYNEQFF. As DNA, the CDR3 is TGTGCCAGCACCCAAAGCGCACAAAGCGGGAGTACGTACAATGAGCAGTTCTTC.